Below are 21 T cell receptor beta chains sequenced from a single sample in a study of T-cell reconstitution after alpha-beta-depleted transplantation in children. As it was prepared, the TCRbeta library received unique molecular identifiers. TCRdb re-called the PCR reads with MiXCR, one entry per CDR3 protein. The repertoire includes roughly 500,000 distinct CDR3 sequences, less than 35% of them detected once, and around 2.3% sits in the top ten. This sample comprised PBMCs from the stem cell graft donor, obtained from the stem cell graft. The receptors originated from a human donor who donated a stem cell graft to a child with aplastic anemia.

This sequence joins TRBV12-3 or TRBV12-4 and TRBJ1-3; D is uncertain. V dropped 1 base and J dropped 0 bases, with 7 bases sitting between them. The CDR3 totals 15 residues. This CDR3 is CASSLGHYSGNTIYF. The CDR3 DNA sequence: TGTGCCAGCAGTTTAGGGCATTACTCTGGAAACACCATATATTTT.

The rearrangement joins TRBV10-1 to TRBJ2-3; 8 bases map to TRBD2. This CDR3 contains 13 residues. V lost 5 bases and J lost 8; bases outside the gene matches: 6. Looked up from germline, CDR1 is WNHNN and CDR2 is SYGVQD (reference sequence). CDR3 protein: CASSPSGSATQYF. Here the CDR3 DNA reads TGCGCCAGCAGTCCCAGCGGGAGTGCTACGCAGTATTTT.

This clonotype was picked up a small number of times. The CDR3 DNA is TGTGCCAGCAGTTATAAGTCGGGGTACGAGCAGTACGTC. This codes for CASSYKSGYEQYV. This chain joins TRBV6-5 and TRBJ2-7, with a possible D match to TRBD2 (5 bases). CDR3 length: 13 amino acids. Germline CDR1 and CDR2: MNHEY and SVGAGI. Trimming removed 3 bases at V and 4 bases at J, with 10 bases between.

This chain connects TRBV15 to TRBJ2-7; 8 bases are a match to TRBD1. Germline V CDR1 and CDR2: LNHNV, YYDKDF (reference sequence). The CDR3 length is 14 residues. V trimming: 1 base; J trimming: 3 bases; junction bases outside the gene matches: 2. The CDR3 sequence is CATSRVGQGYEQYF. CDR3 bases: TGTGCCACCAGCAGAGTCGGACAGGGCTACGAGCAGTACTTC.

The rearrangement joins TRBV7-2 to TRBJ2-2, with D perhaps TRBD1 or TRBD2 (5 bases each). Trimming took 8 bases from V and 6 from J, leaving 13 bases between them. CDR1 and CDR2 (germline): SGHTA, FQGNSA. This CDR3 region has 13 residues. The CDR3, as DNA: TGTGCCAGCCCGGGGCTGAGGGCCGGGGAGCTGTTTTTT. Amino acids: CASPGLRAGELFF.

The genes are TRBV6-5 and TRBJ1-1, with D hard to call. Trimming pared 4 bases from V and 5 bases from J, leaving 17 bases between. From germline, CDR1 is MNHEY and CDR2 SVGAGI. The CDR3 consists of 15 residues. CDR3 sequence: CASSSPSTGGTEAFF. The CDR3 nucleotides are TGTGCCAGCAGTTCCCCTTCTACGGGCGGGACTGAAGCTTTCTTT.

The rearrangement links TRBV6-1 to TRBJ1-2, with 12 bases lining up with TRBD1. This CDR3 contains 15 residues. The germline V gene has CDR1 MNHNS and CDR2 SASEGT. V lost 7 bases, J lost 4 bases, and 7 bases stayed unmatched. This chain's CDR3 is CASTNGGQGAYGYTF. In nucleotides, the CDR3 is TGTGCCAGCACCAACGGGGGACAGGGGGCCTATGGCTACACCTTC.

This clonotype was seen a few times. The J gene is TRBJ2-1, the V gene TRBV29-1; D is uncertain. CDR3 length equals 13 residues. In germline, CDR1 is SQVTM, CDR2 ANQGSEA. Trimming took 5 bases from V and 3 from J, leaving 11 bases between them. The CDR3 DNA sequence: TGCAGCGTTCTACTACCAAACTACAATGAGCAGTTCTTC. This codes for CSVLLPNYNEQFF.

The rearrangement joins TRBV11-2 to TRBJ1-1, with D possibly matching TRBD1 (6 bases). Germline V gives CDR1 SGHAT, CDR2 FQNNGV. The CDR3 sequence is 12 residues long. Trimming removed 2 bases at V and 9 bases at J, with 10 bases between. The CDR3: CASSLRGAKAFF. CDR3 sequence (DNA): TGTGCCAGCAGCTTAAGGGGGGCTAAAGCTTTCTTT.

There are a few counts of this clonotype. The chain carries TRBV6-1 and TRBJ2-7, with 8 bases fitting TRBD2. There are 13 residues in the CDR3. The germline CDR1 and CDR2 sequences are MNHNS and SASEGT. CDR3 bases: TGTGCCAGCAGCGAAGGGACTAGTTCCGAGCAGTACGTC. Protein: CASSEGTSSEQYV.

This clonotype has only a few counts. The chain joins TRBV7-2 to TRBJ1-6; D is possibly TRBD1 (6 bases). V lost 4 bases and J lost 6, with 13 bases in between. The CDR3 has 15 amino acids. Germline V gives CDR1 SGHTA, CDR2 FQGNSA. The CDR3 DNA sequence: TGTGCCAGCAGCTCGACAGGATTGGGTAATTCACCCCTCCACTTT. Amino acids: CASSSTGLGNSPLHF.

The CDR3 sequence: CASTHGIAGAYEQYF. In nucleotides, the CDR3 is TGTGCCAGCACGCACGGCATAGCGGGAGCCTACGAGCAGTACTTC. J is TRBJ2-7 and V is TRBV12-3 or TRBV12-4; 9 nucleotides line up with TRBD2. The V and J ends lost 7 bases and 2 bases, in that order; junction bases with no gene match: 9. The CDR3 totals 15 residues.

The chain joins TRBV7-6 to TRBJ2-1; D is possibly TRBD2 (6 bases). The ends were cut back, 5 bases at V and 8 bases at J, with 19 bases in the middle. The CDR3 runs 15 residues. Germline CDR1 and CDR2: SGHVS and FNYEAQ. CDR3 nucleotides: TGTGCCAGCAGCCTTGGGACTCACCAGGGCCATGAGCAGTTCTTC. Residues: CASSLGTHQGHEQFF. The full variable domain, with the rest looked up from reference TRBV7-6 and TRBJ2-1, is GAGVSQSPRYKVTKRGQDVALRCDPISGHVSLYWYRQALGQGPEFLTYFNYEAQQDKSGLPNDRFSAERPEGSISTLTIQRTEQRDSAMYRCASSLGTHQGHEQFFGPGTRLTVL.

The chain joins TRBV12-3 or TRBV12-4 to TRBJ2-2, with D unresolved. This CDR3 has 15 amino acids. The V gene lost 1 base and the J gene lost 11 bases, with 17 bases spanning the gap. The CDR3 is CASSLVDHPPQELFF. The CDR3 nucleotides are TGTGCCAGCAGTTTAGTGGACCACCCACCGCAAGAGCTGTTTTTT.

The chain joins TRBV6-2 or TRBV6-3 to TRBJ2-5, with 13 bases matching TRBD2. This CDR3 is 18 amino acids long. With 6 bases clipped from V and 0 bases from J, the junction kept 10 bases outside the gene matches. Germline CDR1 and CDR2: MNHEY and SVGEGT. The CDR3 spells CASRTPTSGRTYQETQYF. CDR3 DNA sequence: TGTGCCAGCAGAACTCCGACTAGCGGGAGGACGTACCAAGAGACCCAGTACTTC.

This clonotype was seen a few times. The chain combines TRBV20-1 with TRBJ2-5; D is perhaps TRBD1 or TRBD2 (7 bases each). The CDR3 is 12 amino acids. The V and J ends lost 4 bases and 6 bases respectively, with 12 bases between them. CDR1 and CDR2 (germline): DFQATT, SNEGSKA (reference sequence). The DNA for the CDR3 is TGCAGTGCTAACAGGGGAGGGCAGACCCAGTACTTC. Its protein product is CSANRGGQTQYF.

The gene calls are TRBV20-1 and TRBJ2-1; 13 bases align to TRBD2. The CDR3 extends over 16 amino acids. V gave up 0 bases and J gave up 7 bases; unmatched junction bases: 6. Germline V gene sequence: CDR1 DFQATT, CDR2 SNEGSKA (reference sequence). CDR3 in DNA: TGCAGTGCTAGAGATACTAGCGGGAGGGAGGAGAATGAGCAGTTCTTC. Translating gives CSARDTSGREENEQFF.

The chain combines TRBV12-3 or TRBV12-4 with TRBJ2-5; a possible D gene is TRBD1 (6 bases). V lost 4 bases and J 1 base, leaving 10 bases between the germline ends. The CDR3 has 14 amino acids. The CDR3 DNA is TGTGCCAGCAGTTCTCTGGACAGCCAAGAGACCCAGTACTTC. Protein product: CASSSLDSQETQYF.

The chain links TRBV19 to TRBJ2-3; D uncertain. V lost 3 bases to trimming and J lost 2 bases, with 9 bases between them. The CDR3 consists of 14 residues. Germline values: CDR1 LNHDA, CDR2 SQIVND (reference sequence). The DNA for the CDR3 is TGTGCCAGTAGTATTAGCCTCCACACAGATACGCAGTATTTT. It yields the protein CASSISLHTDTQYF.

This clonotype was seen a few times. The rearrangement links TRBV5-6 to TRBJ2-5, with TRBD1 matching 10 bases. Unmatched junction bases numbered 6, after V lost 1 base and J lost 3 bases. CDR3 length: 16 amino acids. Germline V lookup: CDR1 SGHDT, CDR2 YYEEEE. The CDR3 DNA reads TGTGCCAGCAGCTTGCCCCTGGGACAGGGGAAAGAGACCCAGTACTTC. The encoded protein is CASSLPLGQGKETQYF. The complete variable domain, with remaining parts taken from reference TRBV5-6 and TRBJ2-5, reads DAGVTQSPTHLIKTRGQQVTLRCSPKSGHDTVSWYQQALGQGPQFIFQYYEEEERQRGNFPDRFSGHQFPNYSSELNVNALLLGDSALYLCASSLPLGQGKETQYFGPGTRLLVL.

This clonotype turned up a few times. The chain employs TRBV6-4 and TRBJ2-1; 9 positions match TRBD2. Trimming took 7 bases from V and 0 from J; bases not matched to a gene: 22. Germline CDR1 and CDR2: MRHNA and SNTAGT. This CDR3 has 21 amino acids. CDR3 sequence (DNA): TGTGCCAGCACCATAAATTCAGGCGGACTAGCGCGTCGTTACTCCTACAATGAGCAGTTCTTC. Amino acid sequence: CASTINSGGLARRYSYNEQFF.